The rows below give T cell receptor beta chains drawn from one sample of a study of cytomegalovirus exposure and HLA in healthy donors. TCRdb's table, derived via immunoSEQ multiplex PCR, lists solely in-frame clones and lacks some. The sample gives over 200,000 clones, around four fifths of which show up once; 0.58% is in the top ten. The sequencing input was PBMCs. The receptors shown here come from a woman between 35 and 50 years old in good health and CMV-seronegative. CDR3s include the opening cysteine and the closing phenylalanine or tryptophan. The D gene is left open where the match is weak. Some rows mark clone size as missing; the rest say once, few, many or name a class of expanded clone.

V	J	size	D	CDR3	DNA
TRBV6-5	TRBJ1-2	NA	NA	CASSYLEGVDLDGYTF	TGTGCCAGCAGTTACTTAGAGGGGGTAGACTTAGATGGCTACACCTTC
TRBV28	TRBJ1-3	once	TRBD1	CASSTQGAGRDTIYF	TGTGCCAGCAGTACCCAGGGGGCGGGTAGAGACACCATATATTTT
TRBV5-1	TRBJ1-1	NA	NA	CASTAGERTEAFF	TGCGCCAGCACGGCAGGGGAGCGCACTGAAGCTTTCTTT
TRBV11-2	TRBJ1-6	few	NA	CASSLLVAAGDGSSPLHF	TGTGCCAGCAGCCTACTAGTAGCCGCTGGGGATGGAAGTTCACCCCTCCACTTT
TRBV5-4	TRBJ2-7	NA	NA	CASSTKQVSSTYEQYF	TGTGCCAGCAGTACCAAACAGGTATCCTCCACCTACGAGCAGTACTTC
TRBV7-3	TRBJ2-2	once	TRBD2	CASTPAGGNTGELFF	TGTGCCAGCACCCCTGCGGGGGGGAACACCGGGGAGCTGTTTTTT
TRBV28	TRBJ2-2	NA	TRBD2	CASRSGGANTGELFF	TGTGCCAGCAGGTCCGGGGGGGCGAACACCGGGGAGCTGTTTTTT
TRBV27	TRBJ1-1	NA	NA	CASSLYSNTEAFF	TGTGCCAGCAGTTTATATAGCAACACTGAAGCTTTCTTT
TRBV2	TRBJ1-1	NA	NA	CASSARENTEAFF	TGTGCCAGCAGTGCACGGGAGAACACTGAAGCTTTCTTT
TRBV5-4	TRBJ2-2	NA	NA	CASSRTQRTVAYTGELFF	TGTGCCAGCAGTCGTACTCAAAGGACAGTTGCTTACACCGGGGAGCTGTTTTTT
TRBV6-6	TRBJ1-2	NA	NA	CASSYLTGGGGYTF	TGTGCCAGCAGTTACTTAACAGGCGGAGGGGGCTACACCTTC
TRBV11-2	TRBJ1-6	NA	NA	CASSQYRSSYNSPLHF	TGTGCCAGCAGCCAATACAGATCCTCCTATAATTCACCCCTCCACTTT
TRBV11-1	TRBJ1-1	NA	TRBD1	CASSRGPGQGGGGTEAFF	TGTGCCAGCAGCCGGGGTCCGGGACAGGGTGGAGGAGGGACTGAAGCTTTCTTT
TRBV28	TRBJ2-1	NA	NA	CASSPRGGEQFF	TGTGCCAGCAGTCCCCGCGGGGGCGAGCAGTTCTTC
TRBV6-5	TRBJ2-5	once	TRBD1	CASSSLDRAQETQYF	TGTGCCAGCAGTTCCCTCGACAGGGCCCAAGAGACCCAGTACTTC
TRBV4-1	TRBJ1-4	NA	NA	CASSQGWQNEKLFF	TGCGCCAGCAGCCAAGGTTGGCAGAATGAAAAACTGTTTTTT
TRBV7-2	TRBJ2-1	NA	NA	CASSTRQGSNEQFF	TGTGCCAGCAGCACCCGCCAGGGCTCCAATGAGCAGTTCTTC
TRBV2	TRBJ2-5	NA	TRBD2	CASSEAGGPGLKETQYF	TGTGCCAGCAGTGAAGCGGGGGGACCGGGACTAAAAGAGACCCAGTACTTC
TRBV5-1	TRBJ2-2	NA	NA	CASSFGSGELFF	TGCGCCAGCAGCTTCGGGTCCGGGGAGCTGTTTTTT
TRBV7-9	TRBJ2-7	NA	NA	CASSTQGLPYEQYF	TGTGCCAGCAGCACTCAGGGGCTCCCCTACGAGCAGTACTTC
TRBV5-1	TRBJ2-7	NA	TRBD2	CASSFRLAGGYEQYF	TGCGCCAGCAGCTTCCGACTAGCGGGGGGTTACGAGCAGTACTTC
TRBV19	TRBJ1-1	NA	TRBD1	CASNYRGLLNTEAFF	TGTGCCAGTAACTACAGGGGATTACTGAACACTGAAGCTTTCTTT
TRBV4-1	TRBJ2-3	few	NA	CASSQEGGGRDTQYF	TGCGCCAGCAGCCAAGAGGGGGGGGGCAGGGATACGCAGTATTTT
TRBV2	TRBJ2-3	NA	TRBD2	CASSAGLGEADTQYF	TGTGCCAGCAGCGCCGGACTAGGTGAAGCAGATACGCAGTATTTT
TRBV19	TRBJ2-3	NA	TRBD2	CASRSLAGGTTTQYF	TGTGCCAGTAGATCCCTAGCGGGGGGAACCACTACGCAGTATTTT
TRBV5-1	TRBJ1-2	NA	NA	CASSFSVDDGYTF	TGCGCCAGCAGCTTTAGCGTTGACGATGGCTACACCTTC
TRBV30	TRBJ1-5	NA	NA	CAWSEGVWGQPQHF	TGTGCCTGGAGTGAAGGGGTTTGGGGCCAGCCCCAGCATTTT
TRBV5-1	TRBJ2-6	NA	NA	CASSQAPSGANVLTF	TGCGCCAGCAGCCAAGCCCCCTCTGGGGCCAACGTCCTGACTTTC
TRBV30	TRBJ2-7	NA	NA	CAWSVAGSSYEQYF	TGTGCCTGGAGTGTTGCAGGAAGCTCCTACGAGCAGTACTTC
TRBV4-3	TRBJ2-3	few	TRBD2	CASSHALAGFSTDTQYF	TGCGCCAGCAGCCATGCATTAGCGGGGTTTAGCACAGATACGCAGTATTTT
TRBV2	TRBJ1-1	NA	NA	CASSRDTQNTEAFF	TGTGCCAGCAGTCGGGACACTCAGAACACTGAAGCTTTCTTT
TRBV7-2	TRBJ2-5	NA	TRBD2	CASSLDGWEGETQYF	TGTGCCAGCAGCTTAGATGGTTGGGAGGGGGAGACCCAGTACTTC
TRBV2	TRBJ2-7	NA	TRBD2	CASGGAYEQYF	TGTGCCAGCGGGGGGGCCTACGAGCAGTACTTC
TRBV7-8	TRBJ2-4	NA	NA	CASSLAGQFPKNIQYF	TGTGCCAGCAGCCTAGCAGGACAGTTTCCCAAAAACATTCAGTACTTC
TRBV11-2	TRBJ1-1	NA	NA	CASSSRDWVGTEAFF	TGTGCCAGCAGCTCACGAGACTGGGTAGGCACTGAAGCTTTCTTT
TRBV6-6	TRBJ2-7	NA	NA	CASSYSGRQYF	TGTGCCAGCAGTTACTCGGGGCGGCAGTACTTC
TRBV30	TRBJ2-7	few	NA	CAFRDSYEQYF	TGTGCCTTCCGCGATAGCTACGAGCAGTACTTC
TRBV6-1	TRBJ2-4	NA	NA	CASSEFELEGFIQYF	TGTGCCAGCAGTGAATTTGAACTAGAAGGGTTCATTCAGTACTTC
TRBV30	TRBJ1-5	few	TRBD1	CAWNQGADQPQHF	TGTGCCTGGAATCAGGGGGCGGACCAGCCCCAGCATTTT
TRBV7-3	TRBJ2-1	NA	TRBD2	CASSLTKSAGGRYNEQFF	TGTGCCAGCAGCTTAACGAAGAGCGCGGGGGGCCGCTACAATGAGCAGTTCTTC
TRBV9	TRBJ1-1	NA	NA	CASSVSGGGGFNTEAFF	TGTGCCAGCAGCGTAAGCGGGGGGGGCGGCTTCAACACTGAAGCTTTCTTT
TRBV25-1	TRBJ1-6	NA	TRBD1	CASSETQGNSPLHF	TGTGCCAGCAGTGAAACACAGGGGAATTCACCCCTCCACTTT
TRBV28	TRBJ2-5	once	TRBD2	CASRRGLAGVQETQYF	TGTGCCAGCAGACGGGGACTAGCGGGGGTCCAAGAGACCCAGTACTTC
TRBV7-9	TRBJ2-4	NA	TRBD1	CASSLAPGRGSSIQYF	TGTGCCAGCAGCTTGGCCCCGGGCAGGGGGTCGAGCATTCAGTACTTC
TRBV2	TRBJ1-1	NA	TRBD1	CASSEAWQGVCLF	TGTGCCAGCAGTGAAGCGTGGCAGGGGGTATGCCTCTTT
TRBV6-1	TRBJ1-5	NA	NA	CASKERPISNQPQHF	TGTGCCAGCAAGGAGCGACCGATTAGCAATCAGCCCCAGCATTTT
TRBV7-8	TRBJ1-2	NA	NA	CASSFLPGDTYGYTF	TGTGCCAGCAGCTTCCTGCCAGGGGATACCTATGGCTACACCTTC